This TCR beta chain appears in the sequencing data of a study of regulatory T cells in long-lasting Graves disease. Trimming removed 0 bases at V and 0 bases at J, with 9 bases between. The CDR3 is 16 amino acids. The germline CDR1 and CDR2 sequences are ENHRY and SYGVKD. This clonotype was counted only a few times. What it recognizes is unknown. Notes on the study in general: Persistent-disease Graves' patients showed less TCR diversity than new cases.

Libraries of TCR beta came from iRepertoire HTBI primers plus Arm-PCR of CDR3 regions. TCRdb re-analysed the multiplex PCR reads in MiXCR, keeping a single row per CDR3 protein. The sample shows some 490,000 distinct CDR3 sequences, around 12% of them seen only once. Time point defined: newly diagnosed GD, antithyroid drugs for less than 3 months. Generation of the TCR library employed RNA extracted from PBMCs. In this cohort, patients came from an endocrinology department located in Xi'an, China. The same data also went into a second study, on T cells in Graves' hyperthyroidism and ophthalmopathy. That source adds: Uncontrolled infection, other autoimmune disease, pregnancy or lactation disqualified patients from enrolment. Most expanded thyroid clonotypes above 0.001 recurred in blood.

This receptor was identified in a woman aged 25 to 39 with Graves disease. The sequences come from peripheral blood mononuclear cells (PBMCs), collected at new diagnosis, from a patient treated with antithyroid drugs. V is TRBV10-3 and J is TRBJ2-1, with no clear D. CDR3 residues: CAISESARSSYNEQFF. CDR3 DNA: TGTGCCATCAGTGAGTCAGCGCGGAGCTCCTACAATGAGCAGTTCTTC.